Presented here are 3 T cell receptor beta chains from one specimen sequenced in a study of T-cell memory formation after mild COVID-19. MiXCR was run by TCRdb on the 5' RACE reads, yielding one entry per CDR3 protein. The data hold 300,000 to 400,000 distinct CDR3 sequences, with roughly 20% observed a single time. The sequenced material came from PBMCs or a T cell subset sorted from them (not recorded which). These TCRs come from an adult woman who had mild COVID-19 (a few samples of this study predate the infection). Cell type and time point are not known.

The V gene is TRBV4-2, the J gene TRBJ2-3; D remains unclear. In germline, CDR1 is LGHNA, CDR2 YNFKEQ. V dropped 0 bases and J dropped 7 bases, with 17 bases sitting between them. This CDR3 contains 16 residues. CDR3 sequence: CASSQDEAPAYNTQYF. DNA of the CDR3: TGTGCCAGCAGCCAAGATGAGGCCCCCGCATACAATACGCAGTATTTT.

This clonotype was seen a single time. The genes are TRBV4-3 and TRBJ1-2; D is undetermined. CDR3 length: 15 amino acids. The V gene's germline CDR1 is LGHNA and CDR2 YSLEER. Trimming pared 0 bases from V and 6 bases from J, leaving 14 bases between. In DNA form, the CDR3 reads TGCGCCAGCAGCCAAGATCCCCTGGATAGTCATGGCTACACCTTC. It codes for CASSQDPLDSHGYTF.

This clonotype occurred a few times. The V gene is TRBV10-3, the J gene TRBJ2-1, with 14 bases that match TRBD2. Looked up from germline, CDR1 is ENHRY and CDR2 is SYGVKD. With V trimmed by 2 bases and J by 3 bases, 6 bases remained unmatched. The CDR3 loop spans 18 amino acids. CDR3 residues: CAISEGLAGGTLYNEQFF. CDR3 in DNA: TGTGCCATCAGTGAGGGACTAGCGGGGGGAACCCTCTACAATGAGCAGTTCTTC.